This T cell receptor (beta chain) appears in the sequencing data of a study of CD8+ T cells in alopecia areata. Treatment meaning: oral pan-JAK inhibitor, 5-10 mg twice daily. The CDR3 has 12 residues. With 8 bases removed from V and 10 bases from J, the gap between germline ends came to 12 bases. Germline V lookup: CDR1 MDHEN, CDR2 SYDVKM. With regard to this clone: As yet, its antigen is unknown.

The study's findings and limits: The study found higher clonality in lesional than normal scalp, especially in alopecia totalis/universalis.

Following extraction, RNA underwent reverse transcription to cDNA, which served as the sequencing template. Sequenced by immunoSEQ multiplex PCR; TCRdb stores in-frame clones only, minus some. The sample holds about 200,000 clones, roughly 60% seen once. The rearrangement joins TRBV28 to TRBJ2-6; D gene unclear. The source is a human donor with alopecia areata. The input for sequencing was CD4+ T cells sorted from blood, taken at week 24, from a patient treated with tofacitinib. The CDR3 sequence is CASLIPGNVLTF. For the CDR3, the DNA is TGTGCCAGCCTGATACCTGGTAACGTCCTGACTTTC.